This entry is about one TCR beta chain. The sample originates from a study of blood T cell repertoires in COVID-19. Data came from immunoSEQ multiplex PCR; TCRdb stores just in-frame clones and leaves some out. The table has fewer than 350,000 clones, over 75% seen once. The CDR3 consists of 15 residues. Germline values: CDR1 MNHEY, CDR2 SVGAGI. The V gene lost 8 bases and the J gene lost 0 bases, with 16 bases spanning the gap. Sequencing was done on a sample of peripheral blood. The chain joins TRBV6-5 to TRBJ1-2; possibly TRBD1 for D (5 bases). The clonotype was recovered from a human donor in a cohort sampled during active COVID-19. The CDR3 is CASRREDTSNYGYTF. Here the CDR3 DNA reads TGTGCCAGCCGGAGGGAGGACACTTCTAACTATGGCTACACCTTC.